One sample yielded the 9 T cell receptor beta chains listed below, sequenced in a study of a mutant IDH1 vaccine in newly diagnosed glioma. Time point: baseline, week 1 (first vaccination visit). Treatment in this sample: pre-vaccination baseline after standard-of-care therapy. Sequencing was performed with immunoSEQ multiplex PCR; in TCRdb, only in-frame clones are kept and a portion is missing. The sample yields 20,000 to 25,000 clones, roughly 84% seen once. Sequencing used PBMCs, obtained from a glioma patient treated with radiotherapy, temozolomide or both. These receptors were taken from a middle-aged man with glioma.

V gene TRBV2 combines with J gene TRBJ1-2; D not certain. The CDR3 has 12 amino acids. The germline V gene has CDR1 SNHLY and CDR2 FYNNEI. The V end lost 7 bases, the J end lost 0 bases, and 6 bases lay between the germline ends. In DNA, the CDR3 is TGTGCCAGCAAGGCGTCTAACTATGGCTACACCTTC. It encodes CASKASNYGYTF.

The V and J genes are TRBV5-1 and TRBJ1-4; TRBD1 aligns across 10 bases. The CDR3 is made up of 14 amino acids. Germline CDR1 is SGHRS and CDR2 is YFSETQ. Trimming took 2 bases from V and 8 from J; bases not matched to a gene: 3. The DNA of the CDR3 is TGCGCCAGCAGCTTAGGACAGGGGGAAGAAAAACTGTTTTTT. This codes for CASSLGQGEEKLFF.

The chain joins TRBV5-1 to TRBJ1-1; 7 nucleotides align to TRBD1. J lost 0 bases, V lost 0 bases, and 8 bases had no gene match. CDR1 is SGHRS, CDR2 YFSETQ, per germline. CDR3 length equals 17 residues. The CDR3 protein is CASSLEGRGQVNTEAFF. DNA for the CDR3: TGCGCCAGCAGCTTGGAGGGGAGGGGGCAGGTGAACACTGAAGCTTTCTTT.

This clone was seen a few times. The chain carries TRBV19 and TRBJ1-6; D gene unclear. This CDR3 is built from 17 residues. Trimming removed 5 bases from V and 0 bases from J, with 14 bases in between. From germline, CDR1 is LNHDA and CDR2 SQIVND (reference sequence). The DNA for the CDR3 is TGTGCCAGTAGTCTGACGACGGGAGTCTCCTATAATTCACCCCTCCACTTT. Translation gives CASSLTTGVSYNSPLHF.

V is TRBV2 and J is TRBJ1-2, with TRBD1 matching over 7 bases. Germline V gene data show CDR1 as SNHLY and CDR2 as FYNNEI. The J segment lost 6 bases and the V segment lost 0 bases, leaving 7 bases of the junction unmatched. This CDR3 is built from 15 residues. The CDR3 region has the DNA TGTGCCAGCAGTGAAGCGCTTGGGACAGCAGATGGCTACACCTTC. This encodes CASSEALGTADGYTF.

This clone appeared once. The V gene is TRBV6-1, the J gene TRBJ2-7, with a possible D match to TRBD1 (6 bases). Germline V gene lookup returns CDR1 MNHNS and CDR2 SASEGT. V lost 6 bases and J lost 3, with 12 bases in between. The CDR3 loop spans 13 amino acids. The DNA of the CDR3 is TGTGCCAGCAGCAGACAGGAGTTCTACGAGCAGTACGTC. It encodes CASSRQEFYEQYV.

The CDR3 spells CASSRIEQGNYGYTF. The CDR3 region has the DNA TGTGCCAGCAGCCGCATCGAACAGGGGAACTATGGCTACACCTTC. The V call is TRBV7-9, the J call TRBJ1-2; 7 bases map to TRBD1. V was pared by 5 bases and J by 2 bases, with 8 bases of the junction left unmatched. This CDR3 has 15 amino acids. The germline V gene has CDR1 SEHNR and CDR2 FQNEAQ (reference sequence).

The rearrangement links TRBV2 to TRBJ2-5, with 9 positions matching TRBD2. There are 15 residues in the CDR3. Looked up from germline, CDR1 is SNHLY and CDR2 is FYNNEI. Germline trimming cut 4 bases from V and 2 bases from J; bases unmatched to any gene: 5. CDR3 region: CASSGTSAIQETQYF. CDR3 in DNA: TGTGCCAGCAGTGGGACTAGCGCGATACAAGAGACCCAGTACTTC.

This chain uses TRBV2 with TRBJ1-5; D not certain. V dropped 4 bases and J dropped 6 bases, with 10 bases sitting between them. The CDR3 covers 13 residues. Germline V gives CDR1 SNHLY, CDR2 FYNNEI. CDR3 sequence reads: CASSGSRAQPQHF. CDR3 in DNA: TGTGCCAGCAGTGGGTCCCGGGCTCAGCCCCAGCATTTT. Complete variable domain (other parts from reference TRBV2 and TRBJ1-5): EPEVTQTPSHQVTQMGQEVILRCVPISNHLYFYWYRQILGQKVEFLVSFYNNEISEKSEIFDDQFSVERPDGSNFTLKIRSTKLEDSAMYFCASSGSRAQPQHFGDGTRLSIL.